This T cell receptor (beta chain) was identified in a study of blood T cell repertoires in COVID-19. This CDR3 has 16 amino acids. The V gene's germline CDR1 is SNHLY and CDR2 FYNNEI. V trimming: 2 bases; J trimming: 0 bases; junction bases outside the gene matches: 6. This table comes from immunoSEQ multiplex PCR, and its TCRdb copy is limited to in-frame clones, with some not included. The repertoire includes some 340,000 clones, roughly 90% of them detected once, and almost 4% sits in the top ten. This clonotype was sampled from a woman in her 30s who had been exposed to COVID-19. The sequencing input was PBMCs or T cells enriched from blood (not recorded which). V gene TRBV2 combines with J gene TRBJ2-5; TRBD1 matches at 7 bases. The CDR3 DNA reads TGTGCCAGCAGTGAATTTGGACAGGAAAACCAAGAGACCCAGTACTTC. Translating gives CASSEFGQENQETQYF.